Listed below are T cell receptor beta chains from one sample, sequenced in a study of Ad26.COV2.S vaccination and SARS-CoV-2 variants. The method was immunoSEQ multiplex PCR; TCRdb's version includes in-frame clones alone and lacks a portion of them. The sample has some 350,000 clones; 70% to 90% are singletons. Sequenced here: peripheral blood, sampled in a trial of Ad26.COV2.S vaccine versus placebo. These receptors originate from a person aged 18-65 years who received the Ad26.COV2.S COVID-19 vaccine or a placebo. The CDR3 runs from the conserved cysteine through the conserved F or W. A D gene is named only where the DNA matches it firmly. The size of a clone is reported for some rows only, either as once, few or many, or as a class for expanded clones.

j_gene: TRBJ2-3; d_gene: NA; v_gene: TRBV6-5; abundance: NA; CDR3aa: CASSRQTRTDTQYF; CDR3nt: TGTGCCAGCAGTCGACAGACCCGCACAGATACGCAGTATTTT
j_gene: TRBJ2-3; d_gene: TRBD1; v_gene: TRBV3-1/TRBV3-2; abundance: NA; CDR3aa: CASSQDQGGPDTQYF; CDR3nt: TGTGCCAGCAGCCAAGATCAAGGGGGCCCAGATACGCAGTATTTT
j_gene: TRBJ2-2; d_gene: NA; v_gene: TRBV9; abundance: NA; CDR3aa: CASSPISGELFF; CDR3nt: TGTGCCAGCAGCCCCATTTCCGGGGAGCTGTTTTTT
j_gene: TRBJ2-7; d_gene: NA; v_gene: TRBV6-6; abundance: NA; CDR3aa: CASSFSEDEQYF; CDR3nt: TGTGCCAGCAGTTTCAGCGAGGACGAGCAGTACTTC
j_gene: TRBJ2-1; d_gene: TRBD2; v_gene: TRBV7-6; abundance: NA; CDR3aa: CASSLAPPSGDEQFF; CDR3nt: TGTGCCAGCAGCTTAGCCCCCCCTAGCGGGGATGAGCAGTTCTTC
j_gene: TRBJ2-5; d_gene: TRBD1; v_gene: TRBV19; abundance: NA; CDR3aa: CASSIAPPGGQETQYF; CDR3nt: TGTGCCAGTAGTATAGCCCCCCCAGGGGGCCAAGAGACCCAGTACTTC
j_gene: TRBJ1-1; d_gene: NA; v_gene: TRBV30; abundance: NA; CDR3aa: CAWSVDRFTEAFF; CDR3nt: TGTGCCTGGAGTGTAGACAGATTCACTGAAGCTTTCTTT
j_gene: TRBJ1-6; d_gene: TRBD1; v_gene: TRBV7-2; abundance: NA; CDR3aa: CASSMTGRTPLHF; CDR3nt: TGTGCCAGCAGCATGACAGGGAGGACACCCCTCCACTTT
j_gene: TRBJ1-2; d_gene: NA; v_gene: TRBV2; abundance: NA; CDR3aa: CASSPRAHYGYTF; CDR3nt: TGTGCCAGCAGCCCCAGGGCGCACTATGGCTACACCTTC
j_gene: TRBJ2-5; d_gene: NA; v_gene: TRBV3-1/TRBV3-2; abundance: NA; CDR3aa: CASSQDGGALETQYF; CDR3nt: TGTGCCAGCAGCCAAGATGGGGGGGCGTTAGAGACCCAGTACTTC
j_gene: TRBJ2-3; d_gene: TRBD1; v_gene: TRBV19; abundance: NA; CDR3aa: CASSLGQTDTQYF; CDR3nt: TGTGCCAGTAGTTTGGGACAGACAGATACGCAGTATTTT
j_gene: TRBJ2-7; d_gene: NA; v_gene: TRBV7-8; abundance: NA; CDR3aa: CASSRTTGSYEQYF; CDR3nt: TGTGCCAGCAGCCGTACGACAGGATCCTACGAGCAGTACTTC
j_gene: TRBJ2-3; d_gene: NA; v_gene: TRBV7-2; abundance: NA; CDR3aa: CASSSYGTSTDTQYF; CDR3nt: TGTGCCAGCAGCTCTTACGGGACTAGCACAGATACGCAGTATTTT
j_gene: TRBJ1-4; d_gene: NA; v_gene: TRBV27; abundance: NA; CDR3aa: CASSLSTAHGKLFF; CDR3nt: TGTGCCAGCAGTTTATCGACCGCTCACGGAAAACTGTTTTTT
j_gene: TRBJ2-7; d_gene: TRBD1; v_gene: TRBV5-1; abundance: NA; CDR3aa: CASSLGQDYEQYF; CDR3nt: TGCGCCAGCAGCTTAGGACAGGACTACGAGCAGTACTTC
j_gene: TRBJ2-7; d_gene: NA; v_gene: TRBV4-1; abundance: NA; CDR3aa: CASSQGLGTYEQYF; CDR3nt: TGCGCCAGCAGCCAAGGGTTGGGAACCTACGAGCAGTACTTC
j_gene: TRBJ2-4; d_gene: TRBD2; v_gene: TRBV5-1; abundance: NA; CDR3aa: CASSEPGLGDIQYF; CDR3nt: TGCGCCAGCAGCGAACCGGGACTAGGAGACATTCAGTACTTC
j_gene: TRBJ1-5; d_gene: NA; v_gene: TRBV12-3/TRBV12-4; abundance: NA; CDR3aa: CASSYRDQPQHF; CDR3nt: TGTGCCAGCAGTTACAGGGATCAGCCCCAGCATTTT
j_gene: TRBJ1-5; d_gene: NA; v_gene: TRBV19; abundance: NA; CDR3aa: CASSIGVGNQPQHF; CDR3nt: TGTGCCAGTAGTATCGGTGTAGGCAATCAGCCCCAGCATTTT
j_gene: TRBJ2-1; d_gene: TRBD2; v_gene: TRBV29-1; abundance: NA; CDR3aa: CSVYSSGDFTSYNEQFF; CDR3nt: TGCAGCGTTTACTCTAGCGGGGATTTCACATCCTACAATGAGCAGTTCTTC
j_gene: TRBJ2-3; d_gene: NA; v_gene: TRBV5-1; abundance: NA; CDR3aa: CASSFGGVADTQYF; CDR3nt: TGCGCCAGCAGCTTTGGTGGGGTAGCAGATACGCAGTATTTT
j_gene: TRBJ2-2; d_gene: NA; v_gene: TRBV10-1; abundance: few; CDR3aa: CASRGGTGELFF; CDR3nt: TGCGCCAGCAGGGGGGGAACCGGGGAGCTGTTTTTT
j_gene: TRBJ1-1; d_gene: NA; v_gene: TRBV5-1; abundance: once; CDR3aa: CASSPLQGGGTEAFF; CDR3nt: TGCGCCAGCAGCCCACTCCAGGGAGGTGGCACTGAAGCTTTCTTT
j_gene: TRBJ1-2; d_gene: NA; v_gene: TRBV30; abundance: once; CDR3aa: CAWSLNNYGYTF; CDR3nt: TGTGCCTGGAGTCTAAATAACTATGGCTACACCTTC
j_gene: TRBJ1-5; d_gene: TRBD1; v_gene: TRBV5-1; abundance: NA; CDR3aa: CASSLAGQRNQPQHF; CDR3nt: TGCGCCAGCAGCTTGGCGGGACAGCGCAATCAGCCCCAGCATTTT
j_gene: TRBJ2-2; d_gene: NA; v_gene: TRBV19; abundance: NA; CDR3aa: CASSLRGTGELFF; CDR3nt: TGTGCCAGTAGTCTTCGGGGTACCGGGGAGCTGTTTTTT
j_gene: TRBJ2-3; d_gene: TRBD1; v_gene: TRBV6-5; abundance: once; CDR3aa: CASRRTGEGDTQYF; CDR3nt: TGTGCCAGCAGACGAACAGGGGAAGGAGATACGCAGTATTTT
j_gene: TRBJ2-2; d_gene: NA; v_gene: TRBV3-1/TRBV3-2; abundance: NA; CDR3aa: CASSQGRVDTGELFF; CDR3nt: TGTGCCAGCAGCCAAGGGAGGGTCGACACCGGGGAGCTGTTTTTT
j_gene: TRBJ2-7; d_gene: NA; v_gene: TRBV18; abundance: NA; CDR3aa: CASSPGQVTPYEQYF; CDR3nt: TGTGCCAGCTCACCAGGGCAGGTCACACCCTACGAGCAGTACTTC
j_gene: TRBJ2-5; d_gene: TRBD2; v_gene: TRBV3-1/TRBV3-2; abundance: NA; CDR3aa: CASGTSNWETQYF; CDR3nt: TGTGCCAGTGGGACTAGCAACTGGGAGACCCAGTACTTC
j_gene: TRBJ1-2; d_gene: NA; v_gene: TRBV6-5; abundance: NA; CDR3aa: CASSYSEGTLSYTF; CDR3nt: TGTGCCAGCAGTTACTCGGAAGGGACTTTGAGCTACACCTTC
j_gene: TRBJ2-7; d_gene: TRBD1; v_gene: TRBV29-1; abundance: NA; CDR3aa: CSVVYPGGGYEQYF; CDR3nt: TGCAGCGTTGTTTATCCAGGGGGTGGCTACGAGCAGTACTTC
j_gene: TRBJ2-1; d_gene: TRBD1; v_gene: TRBV5-1; abundance: NA; CDR3aa: CASSLERQGNNEQFF; CDR3nt: TGCGCCAGCAGCTTGGAAAGACAGGGAAACAATGAGCAGTTCTTC
j_gene: TRBJ2-5; d_gene: NA; v_gene: TRBV5-6; abundance: once; CDR3aa: CASRGGWMETQYF; CDR3nt: TGTGCCAGCCGAGGGGGGTGGATGGAGACCCAGTACTTC
j_gene: TRBJ2-5; d_gene: TRBD1; v_gene: TRBV6-5; abundance: NA; CDR3aa: CASSIQGAWETQYF; CDR3nt: TGTGCCAGCAGTATACAGGGGGCGTGGGAGACCCAGTACTTC
j_gene: TRBJ1-4; d_gene: NA; v_gene: TRBV7-2; abundance: NA; CDR3aa: CASSSGPNEKLFF; CDR3nt: TGTGCCAGCAGCTCAGGGCCAAATGAAAAACTGTTTTTT
j_gene: TRBJ2-2; d_gene: NA; v_gene: TRBV6-2/TRBV6-3; abundance: NA; CDR3aa: CASSFPRPGELFF; CDR3nt: TGTGCCAGCAGTTTCCCCCGCCCCGGGGAGCTGTTTTTT
j_gene: TRBJ2-7; d_gene: NA; v_gene: TRBV7-8; abundance: NA; CDR3aa: CASSLEGGVVAEQYF; CDR3nt: TGTGCCAGCAGCTTAGAGGGCGGGGTGGTCGCCGAGCAGTACTTC
j_gene: TRBJ1-1; d_gene: NA; v_gene: TRBV10-3; abundance: many; CDR3aa: CAISESFTGWDEAFF; CDR3nt: TGTGCCATCAGTGAGTCTTTTACAGGCTGGGATGAAGCTTTCTTT
j_gene: TRBJ2-7; d_gene: TRBD2; v_gene: TRBV30; abundance: once; CDR3aa: CAWNWGGTTYEQYF; CDR3nt: TGTGCCTGGAATTGGGGGGGGACGACCTACGAGCAGTACTTC
j_gene: TRBJ1-2; d_gene: TRBD1; v_gene: TRBV6-2/TRBV6-3; abundance: NA; CDR3aa: CASSYGTGGYGYTF; CDR3nt: TGTGCCAGCAGTTACGGGACAGGGGGCTATGGCTACACCTTC
j_gene: TRBJ2-3; d_gene: NA; v_gene: TRBV2; abundance: NA; CDR3aa: CAAKRDGTDTQYF; CDR3nt: TGTGCTGCCAAAAGGGACGGGACAGATACGCAGTATTTT
j_gene: TRBJ2-7; d_gene: NA; v_gene: TRBV25-1; abundance: NA; CDR3aa: CASSDWGDPTYEQYF; CDR3nt: TGTGCCAGCAGTGACTGGGGAGACCCGACCTACGAGCAGTACTTC
j_gene: TRBJ2-5; d_gene: NA; v_gene: TRBV4-1; abundance: NA; CDR3aa: CASSQNAAQGGGETQYF; CDR3nt: TGCGCCAGCAGCCAAAACGCTGCCCAGGGGGGGGGTGAGACCCAGTACTTC
j_gene: TRBJ1-1; d_gene: NA; v_gene: TRBV19; abundance: NA; CDR3aa: CASRRAAMNTEAFF; CDR3nt: TGTGCCAGTAGAAGGGCGGCAATGAACACTGAAGCTTTCTTT
j_gene: TRBJ1-1; d_gene: NA; v_gene: TRBV6-5; abundance: NA; CDR3aa: CASSHGDMNTEAFF; CDR3nt: TGTGCCAGCAGTCACGGGGATATGAACACTGAAGCTTTCTTT
j_gene: TRBJ2-7; d_gene: TRBD2; v_gene: TRBV6-4; abundance: NA; CDR3aa: CASSDSRLAGYRYEQYF; CDR3nt: TGTGCCAGCAGTGACTCCAGACTAGCGGGATACCGCTACGAGCAGTACTTC
j_gene: TRBJ2-3; d_gene: NA; v_gene: TRBV11-3; abundance: NA; CDR3aa: CASSLGGRITDTQYF; CDR3nt: TGTGCCAGCAGCTTAGGTGGTAGAATCACAGATACGCAGTATTTT
j_gene: TRBJ1-2; d_gene: TRBD1; v_gene: TRBV19; abundance: NA; CDR3aa: CASSTRDRGRIDGYTF; CDR3nt: TGTGCCAGTAGTACCCGAGACAGGGGGCGCATCGATGGCTACACCTTC
j_gene: TRBJ2-5; d_gene: NA; v_gene: TRBV18; abundance: NA; CDR3aa: CASSPGQIQETQYF; CDR3nt: TGTGCCAGCTCACCGGGCCAGATTCAAGAGACCCAGTACTTC
j_gene: TRBJ2-7; d_gene: NA; v_gene: TRBV6-5; abundance: NA; CDR3aa: CASSYGSGGAYEQYF; CDR3nt: TGTGCCAGCAGTTACGGGTCAGGAGGGGCGTACGAGCAGTACTTC
j_gene: TRBJ2-1; d_gene: NA; v_gene: TRBV6-5; abundance: NA; CDR3aa: CASIPGYTLHEQFF; CDR3nt: TGTGCCAGCATCCCGGGTTACACCCTTCATGAGCAGTTCTTC
j_gene: TRBJ1-5; d_gene: NA; v_gene: TRBV9; abundance: NA; CDR3aa: CASSVATEGPQHF; CDR3nt: TGTGCCAGCAGCGTAGCTACCGAAGGGCCCCAGCATTTT